A selection of T cell receptor beta chains follows, all from one sample in a study of CD8 T cells in ankylosing spondylitis. TCRdb analysed the 5' RACE reads with MiXCR anew, one entry per CDR3 protein. The repertoire holds 300,000 to 350,000 distinct CDR3 sequences, with around 21% as singletons. Sequencing was done on a sample of blood, either unsorted or a sorted T cell fraction (not recorded which). The receptors stem from a female donor with ankylosing spondylitis or in good health (not recorded which). Both conserved end residues are part of each CDR3. Fields, in order: J gene, V gene, D gene, clone size, CDR3 DNA, CDR3 protein. D genes are given only for firm matches. Clone size is not always given. Where it is, it says once, few, many or a class for expanded clones.

TRBJ2-1 | TRBV28 | TRBD1 | - | TGTGCCAGCAGTTTACGGGCAGGGGGATTGAGGAATGAGCAGTTCTTC | CASSLRAGGLRNEQFF
TRBJ1-1 | TRBV21-1 | - | - | TGTGCCAGCAGGGAAGCTTTCTTT | CASREAFF
TRBJ2-1 | TRBV6-1 | - | few | TGTGCCAGCAGTCAATTTGGGATCAGATTGAATGAGCAGTTCTTC | CASSQFGIRLNEQFF
TRBJ2-7 | TRBV19 | - | - | TGTGCCAGTAGTATTGCCAAAGCCTACGAGCAGTACTTC | CASSIAKAYEQYF
TRBJ2-6 | TRBV6-1 | - | few | TGTGCCAGCGGACCTCCGCGGTTATCTGGGGCCAACGTCCTGACTTTC | CASGPPRLSGANVLTF
TRBJ2-1 | TRBV12-3/TRBV12-4 | TRBD2 | many | TGTGCCAGCAGTTTCAGGACTAGCGGGACCAATGAGCAGTTCTTC | CASSFRTSGTNEQFF
TRBJ2-1 | TRBV29-1 | - | few | TGCAGCGTTGAGGGCAGGAGCTCCTACAATGAGCAGTTCTTC | CSVEGRSSYNEQFF
TRBJ2-2 | TRBV27 | - | - | TGTGCCAGCAGTGAAACCGGGACAAGAGACACCGGGGAGCTGTTTTTT | CASSETGTRDTGELFF
TRBJ2-3 | TRBV4-3 | - | many | TGCGCCAGCAGCCCCCTCTTGATGACAGATACGCAGTATTTT | CASSPLLMTDTQYF
TRBJ1-1 | TRBV19 | TRBD1 | - | TGTGCCAGTAGCCCGCAGGGGGTCACTGAAGCTTTCTTT | CASSPQGVTEAFF
TRBJ1-5 | TRBV6-2/TRBV6-3 | - | few | TGTGCCAGCAGTACAGGGTTAGACTGGCCCCAGCATTTT | CASSTGLDWPQHF